The next 30 T cell receptor beta chains were all read from a single sample in a study of human T cells and chemical hapten exposure. TCRdb re-called the RACE reads through MiXCR, storing one row per CDR3 protein. The sample carries approximately 260,000 distinct CDR3 sequences, 7.5% to 9% recorded once. The time point was: pre-sensitization, week 0. The sample's treatment: therapeutic diphenylcyclopropenone sensitization with weekly scalp DPC. The sequences come from whole blood, collected in connection with sensitization to the hapten diphenylcyclopropenone (DPC). The receptors originated from a man aged 18 to 29 with alopecia areata. Some clones in this sample may be carry-over from other donors' samples.

This clonotype turned up a few times. V is TRBV21-1 and J is TRBJ2-7; no DNA check was done on the table's D call, TRBD2. TRBV21-1 has pseudogene status. This CDR3 comprises 14 residues. CDR3 nucleotides: TGTGCCAGCAGCAAAAGGCCGGTGGAGGGGGAGCAGTACGTC. The encoded protein is CASSKRPVEGEQYV.

The table lists this clonotype with many counts. The chain couples TRBV4-3 to TRBJ2-3; 7 positions match TRBD2. The CDR3 sequence is 19 residues long. Germline values: CDR1 LGHNA, CDR2 YSLEER. V gave up 0 bases and J gave up 0 bases; unmatched junction bases: 12. The CDR3 loop reads CASSQDEGGISISTDTQYF. For the CDR3, the DNA is TGCGCCAGCAGCCAAGATGAGGGAGGGATCAGCATAAGCACAGATACGCAGTATTTT.

This clonotype turned up a few times. The chain joins TRBV9 to TRBJ2-2; no firm D call. V dropped 3 bases and J dropped 2 bases, with 5 bases sitting between them. There are 13 residues in the CDR3. Germline loops: CDR1 SGDLS, CDR2 YYNGEE. For the CDR3, the DNA is TGTGCCAGCAGCGGTTACAACACCGGGGAGCTGTTTTTT. Translated, it gives CASSGYNTGELFF.

The rearrangement uses TRBV9 and TRBJ2-7; D is ambiguous. Trimming cost V 4 bases and J 2 bases, with 10 bases left between them. The CDR3 spans 13 residues. Germline CDR1 SGDLS, CDR2 YYNGEE. The CDR3 nucleotides are TGTGCCAGCAGCCCCACAGAAGCCTACGAGCAGTACTTC. Its protein product is CASSPTEAYEQYF.

This clonotype was seen at least ten times. The chain combines TRBV10-3 with TRBJ1-1; D ambiguous. Germline V gene lookup returns CDR1 ENHRY and CDR2 SYGVKD. The CDR3 runs 12 residues. With 5 bases removed from V and 1 base from J, the gap between germline ends came to 5 bases. CDR3 sequence reads: CAISWGNTEAFF. CDR3 in DNA: TGTGCCATCAGTTGGGGGAACACTGAAGCTTTCTTT.

The chain employs TRBV24-1 and TRBJ2-1; maybe TRBD2 (6 bases). Germline V gene lookup returns CDR1 KGHDR and CDR2 SFDVKD. V lost 4 bases and J lost 1, with 16 bases in between. This CDR3 has 17 residues. The CDR3 sequence is CATSDAGLHSSYNEQFF. For the CDR3, the DNA is TGTGCCACCAGTGACGCGGGACTTCACTCTTCCTACAATGAGCAGTTCTTC.

The chain combines TRBV6-4 with TRBJ1-2, with D uncertain. There are 11 residues in the CDR3. The V and J ends lost 6 bases and 0 bases respectively, with 2 bases between them. Germline V gives CDR1 MRHNA, CDR2 SNTAGT. CDR3 sequence (DNA): TGTGCCAGCAGCGCTAACTATGGCTACACCTTC. This translates into CASSANYGYTF.

This clonotype occurred many times. The chain combines TRBV6-2 or TRBV6-3 with TRBJ2-1; a possible D gene is TRBD2 (7 bases). The CDR3 runs 18 residues. Germline V gene sequence: CDR1 MNHEY, CDR2 SVGEGT. The germline V and J ends were trimmed by 2 bases and 1 base, with 18 bases remaining between them. The CDR3 protein is CASSYTPGGATSYNEQFF. In DNA, the CDR3 is TGTGCCAGCAGTTACACGCCTGGGGGGGCGACGTCCTACAATGAGCAGTTCTTC.

This clonotype was seen at least ten times. This rearrangement joins TRBV28 to TRBJ2-1; 11 bases line up with TRBD1. V shed 8 bases, J shed 7 bases, and the junction held 16 bases outside the gene matches. Germline CDR1 reads MDHEN; CDR2 reads SYDVKM. This CDR3 region has 17 residues. CDR3 sequence reads: CASRNLGRDRGNNEQFF. CDR3 DNA sequence: TGTGCCAGCCGAAACTTAGGCCGGGACAGGGGGAATAATGAGCAGTTCTTC.

In its sample, this clonotype was seen a few times. The V and J genes are TRBV7-2 and TRBJ1-5; D unresolved. V gave up 2 bases and J gave up 7 bases, with 12 bases separating them. This CDR3 has 14 residues. Germline V gene sequence: CDR1 SGHTA, CDR2 FQGNSA. The CDR3 DNA reads as TGTGCCAGCAGCTTAAACTCCCCAGACCAGCCCCAGCATTTT. This translates into CASSLNSPDQPQHF.

This clonotype was detected ten times or more. The gene calls are TRBV6-2 or TRBV6-3 and TRBJ2-3, with TRBD2 as a possible D gene (7 bases). The V gene lost 6 bases and the J gene lost 7 bases, with 20 bases spanning the gap. The CDR3 totals 15 residues. The germline CDR1 and CDR2 sequences are MNHEY and SVGEGT. The DNA of the CDR3 is TGTGCCAGCAGAACCGAGAGGGGGGGCCGAAATACGCAGTATTTT. It yields the protein CASRTERGGRNTQYF.

The V gene is TRBV6-5, the J gene TRBJ2-7; TRBD2 is a possible D gene (5 bases). Germline loops: CDR1 MNHEY, CDR2 SVGAGI. V was cut by 7 bases and J by 6 bases, with 13 bases left in between. CDR3 length: 12 amino acids. The CDR3 nucleotides are TGTGCCAGCATGAGGGCAGAAGGCGAGCAGTACTTC. It yields the protein CASMRAEGEQYF.

J is TRBJ2-3 and V is TRBV28; D is tentatively TRBD1 or TRBD2 (5 bases each). CDR1 and CDR2 from the germline V gene are MDHEN and SYDVKM. V lost 5 bases, J lost 5 bases, and 20 bases lay in between. The CDR3 consists of 16 residues. The CDR3 here is CASSPPTRGTGDTQYF. In nucleotides, the CDR3 is TGTGCCAGCAGTCCCCCGACACGGGGCACTGGAGATACGCAGTATTTT.

This clonotype has just a few counts. V usage is TRBV12-3 or TRBV12-4 and J usage is TRBJ2-3, with 14 bases identical to TRBD2. The trim removed 3 bases at V and 3 bases at J, leaving 14 bases unmatched. The CDR3 has 20 residues. Here the CDR3 reads CASSFRAGLAGVRATDTQYF. In DNA, the CDR3 is TGTGCCAGCAGTTTTCGCGCGGGACTAGCGGGGGTTCGGGCTACAGATACGCAGTATTTT.

This clonotype has at least ten counts. The gene calls are TRBV6-2 or TRBV6-3 and TRBJ2-7; D gene ambiguous. Germline values: CDR1 MNHEY, CDR2 SVGEGT. Trimming pared 0 bases from V and 7 bases from J, leaving 4 bases between. The CDR3 has 11 amino acids. The CDR3 reads CASSYSGEQYV. The CDR3 DNA is TGTGCCAGCAGTTACTCAGGAGAGCAGTACGTC.

This clonotype has more than one count but fewer than ten. This chain joins TRBV20-1 and TRBJ2-3; D is unclear. Germline CDR1 DFQATT, CDR2 SNEGSKA (reference sequence). V lost 5 bases to trimming and J lost 0 bases, with 15 bases between them. This CDR3 is 15 amino acids long. CDR3 region: CSALLRSSSTDTQYF. The CDR3, as DNA: TGCAGTGCTCTCCTCAGGTCCTCTAGCACAGATACGCAGTATTTT.

This chain connects TRBV7-9 to TRBJ2-5; D perhaps matches TRBD2 (6 bases). This CDR3 spans 16 amino acids. Germline-derived CDR1 and CDR2 are SEHNR and FQNEAQ (reference sequence). The V end was cut by 0 bases, the J end by 1 base, with 12 bases between. CDR3 bases: TGTGCCAGCAGCTTAGCGCTTCGGGGGTCCCAAGAGACCCAGTACTTC. Translating gives CASSLALRGSQETQYF.

The chain carries TRBV20-1 and TRBJ1-5; D is unresolved. V lost 0 bases and J 1 base, leaving 4 bases between the germline ends. Germline V gene lookup returns CDR1 DFQATT and CDR2 SNEGSKA (reference sequence). The CDR3 loop spans 13 amino acids. CDR3 amino acids: CSAREGSNQPQHF. CDR3 sequence (DNA): TGCAGTGCTAGAGAGGGCAGCAATCAGCCCCAGCATTTT.

The chain couples TRBV6-5 to TRBJ1-2; a weak D match, TRBD1 (5 bases). Germline loops: CDR1 MNHEY, CDR2 SVGAGI. The V end lost 5 bases, the J end lost 10 bases, and 11 bases lay between the germline ends. This CDR3 spans 11 amino acids. The CDR3: CASSRDHDYTF. The DNA for the CDR3 is TGTGCCAGCAGTCGGGACCACGACTACACCTTC.

The gene calls are TRBV28 and TRBJ2-2, with D perhaps TRBD1 (5 bases). V was cut by 7 bases and J by 1 base, with 10 bases left in between. The CDR3 totals 14 residues. CDR1 is MDHEN, CDR2 SYDVKM, per germline. The CDR3 sequence: CASKTQGNTGELFF. CDR3 DNA: TGTGCCAGCAAAACCCAGGGGAACACCGGGGAGCTGTTTTTT.

This clonotype occurred many times. V and J are TRBV5-6 and TRBJ2-7, with TRBD2 matching 8 bases. The CDR3 is 15 amino acids. The junction had 7 bases not matched to a gene; V was cut back by 5 bases and J by 0 bases. Germline V gives CDR1 SGHDT, CDR2 YYEEEE. The CDR3 DNA reads as TGTGCCAGCAGACTACGGGGGGGAAGCTCCTACGAGCAGTACGTC. Protein: CASRLRGGSSYEQYV.

The V and J genes are TRBV24-1 and TRBJ1-4; the D is unclear. The CDR3 extends over 12 amino acids. V was shortened by 4 bases and J by 5 bases, with 4 bases between the two germline ends. Per the germline V gene, CDR1 is KGHDR and CDR2 is SFDVKD. CDR3 nucleotide sequence: TGTGCCACCAGTGACCAAAATGAAAAACTGTTTTTT. Its translation: CATSDQNEKLFF.

In this sample, this clonotype turned up many times. The chain employs TRBV4-3 and TRBJ2-3; 8 bases are shared with TRBD2. In germline, CDR1 is LGHNA, CDR2 YSLEER. J lost 6 bases, V lost 0 bases, and 8 bases had no gene match. The CDR3 consists of 16 residues. DNA of the CDR3: TGCGCCAGCAGCCAAGATGCGGGGGGACGGGGCGATACGCAGTATTTT. This sequence encodes CASSQDAGGRGDTQYF.

V usage is TRBV7-8 and J usage is TRBJ2-3; D gene uncertain. The germline V gene has CDR1 SGHVS and CDR2 FQNEAQ. Trimming took off 0 bases at V and 1 base at J, with 17 bases between the two ends. The CDR3 sequence is 18 residues long. CDR3 region: CASSLARLASKGTDTQYF. The CDR3 DNA sequence: TGTGCCAGCAGCTTAGCGCGGTTGGCTAGTAAAGGCACAGATACGCAGTATTTT.

This clonotype was recorded at least ten times. V is TRBV5-1 and J is TRBJ2-7; 7 nucleotides line up with TRBD1. The trim removed 0 bases at V and 3 bases at J, leaving 9 bases unmatched. Germline-derived CDR1 and CDR2 are SGHRS and YFSETQ. This CDR3 comprises 16 residues. CDR3 in amino acids: CASSLVLTGFYYEQYF. Written as DNA, the CDR3 is TGCGCCAGCAGCTTGGTCCTGACAGGGTTTTACTACGAGCAGTACTTC.

The V call is TRBV6-5, the J call TRBJ1-6, with D unclear. V lost 6 bases to trimming and J lost 5 bases, with 11 bases between them. Looked up from germline, CDR1 is MNHEY and CDR2 is SVGAGI. The CDR3 has 14 residues. CDR3 nucleotides: TGTGCCAGCAGCCGACATATGGATAATTCACCCCTCCACTTT. Protein product: CASSRHMDNSPLHF.

This clonotype was seen ten or more times. This chain connects TRBV7-2 to TRBJ2-5, with 7 nucleotides matching TRBD2. Germline V gives CDR1 SGHTA, CDR2 FQGNSA. The CDR3 loop spans 16 amino acids. The V gene end was trimmed by 6 bases and the J gene end by 3 bases; junction bases not matched to a gene: 13. The CDR3 DNA reads TGTGCCAGCAGGAAATGGGGGACTACGGAAAAAGAGACCCAGTACTTC. This translates into CASRKWGTTEKETQYF. Based on the CDR3 plus reference TRBV7-2 and TRBJ2-5, the full variable domain is GAGVSQSPSNKVTEKGKDVELRCDPISGHTALYWYRQSLGQGLEFLIYFQGNSAPDKSGLPSDRFSAERTGGSVSTLTIQRTQQEDSAVYLCASRKWGTTEKETQYFGPGTRLLVL.

The table lists this clonotype with a few counts. The CDR3 loop is CASGQRFGGANVLTF. As DNA, the CDR3 is TGCGCCAGCGGTCAGAGGTTCGGCGGGGCCAACGTCCTGACTTTC. The chain has TRBV5-1 and TRBJ2-6, with unresolved D. Trimming stripped 7 bases from V and 4 bases from J, with 15 bases between. Germline CDR1 reads SGHRS; CDR2 reads YFSETQ. The CDR3 consists of 15 residues.

The genes are TRBV4-3 and TRBJ1-1; tentatively, D is TRBD1 (6 bases). Trimming removed 3 bases at V and 1 base at J, with 18 bases between. This CDR3 region has 17 residues. Per germline, CDR1 LGHNA and CDR2 YSLEER. CDR3 DNA sequence: TGCGCCAGCAGCCAGGGCCGTCAGGGGCGTGCGAACACTGAAGCTTTCTTT. Translation: CASSQGRQGRANTEAFF.

The chain is built from TRBV4-3 and TRBJ1-2, with TRBD1 as a possible D gene (5 bases). V lost 4 bases, J lost 6 bases, and 15 bases lay in between. Germline CDR1 and CDR2: LGHNA and YSLEER. The CDR3 covers 14 residues. CDR3 amino acids: CASSPRWQGHGYTF. The DNA for the CDR3 is TGCGCCAGCAGCCCCCGATGGCAGGGCCATGGCTACACCTTC.